These 16 T cell receptor beta chains were all obtained from the same sample, sequenced in a study of shared clonotypes between healthy human individuals. Naive CD8 cells comprised CD45RO-negative, CCR7-positively selected cells, excluding terminally differentiated effector memory CD45RA+ cells. TCRdb keeps only in-frame clones here, not all; method: immunoSEQ multiplex PCR. The table records roughly 770,000 clones, around 96% of them present only once. Sequenced input: naive CD8+ T cells sorted from blood. These receptors came from a man aged 30 to 45 in good health.

The V and J genes are TRBV7-6 and TRBJ2-5; D not resolved. The germline V gene encodes CDR1 SGHVS and CDR2 FNYEAQ. V was shortened by 1 base and J by 5 bases, with 8 bases between the two germline ends. The CDR3 is 13 amino acids. The CDR3 DNA reads as TGTGCCAGCAGCTTAGGTCCGCGGGAGACCCAGTACTTC. This translates into CASSLGPRETQYF.

This chain links TRBV4-3 with TRBJ2-1; D uncertain. Trimming took 0 bases from V and 3 from J, leaving 6 bases between them. Looked up from germline, CDR1 is LGHNA and CDR2 is YSLEER. This CDR3 has 14 residues. CDR3 nucleotide sequence: TGCGCCAGCAGCCAAGATGGCGTCTACAATGAGCAGTTCTTC. Residues: CASSQDGVYNEQFF.

The chain recombines TRBV5-1 with TRBJ1-1; D gene ambiguous. Germline V gene sequence: CDR1 SGHRS, CDR2 YFSETQ. V was clipped by 0 bases and J by 1 base, with 7 bases between them. The CDR3 has 14 amino acids. CDR3 protein: CASSLALTNTEAFF. The CDR3 region has the DNA TGCGCCAGCAGCTTGGCGCTCACGAACACTGAAGCTTTCTTT.

In the case of this clone: Different DNA sequences within this sample yield the same CDR3. The rearrangement joins TRBV11-2 to TRBJ2-7; D gene unclear. Trimming pared 1 base from V and 6 bases from J, leaving 7 bases between. This CDR3 is built from 12 residues. CDR1 and CDR2 (germline): SGHAT, FQNNGV. The CDR3 protein is CASSLGGLEQYF. CDR3 sequence (DNA): TGTGCCAGCAGCTTAGGGGGTCTCGAGCAGTACTTC.

This clone was counted only a few times. The CDR3 is CASSDSGLAVTMTQFF. The CDR3 DNA reads TGTGCCAGCAGTGACTCGGGACTAGCGGTAACAATGACGCAGTTCTTC. The chain couples TRBV2 to TRBJ2-1; 11 nucleotides agree with TRBD2. This CDR3 is built from 16 residues. V lost 3 bases and J lost 12; bases outside the gene matches: 13. Per the germline V gene, CDR1 is SNHLY and CDR2 is FYNNEI.

This chain connects TRBV2 to TRBJ2-5; 10 bases fit TRBD1. The CDR3 consists of 16 residues. Per the germline V gene, CDR1 is SNHLY and CDR2 is FYNNEI. V lost 4 bases and J lost 2; bases outside the gene matches: 7. The CDR3 reads CASSVTGTGAQETQYF. The CDR3 nucleotides read TGTGCCAGCAGTGTTACCGGGACAGGGGCTCAAGAGACCCAGTACTTC.

The chain has TRBV7-9 and TRBJ2-7; 9 bases are a match to TRBD2. The CDR3 is 13 residues long. J was trimmed by 6 bases and V by 2 bases; bases with no gene match: 2. Germline CDR1 reads SEHNR; CDR2 reads FQNEAQ (reference sequence). In nucleotides, the CDR3 is TGTGCCAGCAGCTTATCTAGCGGGGTCGAGCAGTACTTC. Its protein is CASSLSSGVEQYF.

The genes are TRBV19 and TRBJ1-5; D not certain. The length of the CDR3 is 15 residues. V gave up 6 bases and J gave up 0 bases, with 12 bases separating them. The germline CDR1 and CDR2 sequences are LNHDA and SQIVND (reference sequence). The CDR3 DNA reads TGTGCCAGTAGCCTTACCCATTATAGCAATCAGCCCCAGCATTTT. Encoded protein: CASSLTHYSNQPQHF.

The chain is built from TRBV7-7 and TRBJ2-1; D is possibly TRBD2 (5 bases). Trimming shortened V by 6 bases and J by 9 bases, and 18 bases separated the two germline ends. The CDR3 loop spans 14 amino acids. The V gene's germline CDR1 is SSHAT and CDR2 FNYEAQ (reference sequence). CDR3 amino acids: CASRLMLGDAEQFF. CDR3 nucleotides: TGTGCCAGCAGGCTTATGTTGGGAGACGCTGAGCAGTTCTTC.

The chain combines TRBV7-6 with TRBJ2-3, with 10 bases lining up with TRBD2. V trimming: 7 bases; J trimming: 0 bases; junction bases outside the gene matches: 7. From germline, CDR1 is SGHVS and CDR2 FNYEAQ. CDR3 length: 16 residues. This CDR3 reads CASMFSGRPSTDTQYF. CDR3 in DNA: TGTGCCAGCATGTTTAGCGGGAGGCCGAGCACAGATACGCAGTATTTT.

This rearrangement joins TRBV5-4 to TRBJ2-2, with D hard to call. The germline gives CDR1 SGHNT, CDR2 YYREEE (reference sequence). The length of the CDR3 is 15 residues. The V end lost 3 bases, the J end lost 0 bases, and 9 bases lay between the germline ends. CDR3 DNA sequence: TGTGCCAGCAGCTCCGGAGCCTCGAACACCGGGGAGCTGTTTTTT. Residues: CASSSGASNTGELFF. Combining the CDR3 with reference TRBV5-4 and TRBJ2-2 gives the whole variable domain ETGVTQSPTHLIKTRGQQVTLRCSSQSGHNTVSWYQQALGQGPQFIFQYYREEENGRGNFPPRFSGLQFPNYSSELNVNALELDDSALYLCASSSGASNTGELFFGEGSRLTVL.

This chain uses TRBV5-1 with TRBJ2-3, with 9 positions matching TRBD1. CDR3 length equals 17 residues. The germline V gene encodes CDR1 SGHRS and CDR2 YFSETQ. J was trimmed by 4 bases and V by 0 bases; bases with no gene match: 9. In DNA, the CDR3 is TGCGCCAGCAGCTTGGGCTCGCGGGGACAGGGAGCAGATACGCAGTATTTT. Encoded protein: CASSLGSRGQGADTQYF.

For this clone: The sample has other DNA sequences that encode this CDR3 too. The J gene is TRBJ2-7, the V gene TRBV27; no reliable D call. The CDR3 contains 12 residues. Germline CDR1 MNHEY, CDR2 SMNVEV (reference sequence). V gave up 0 bases and J gave up 6 bases, with 6 bases separating them. CDR3: CASSLSGFEQYF. The CDR3 region has the DNA TGTGCCAGCAGTTTATCTGGGTTCGAGCAGTACTTC.

The chain links TRBV11-2 to TRBJ2-2; D gene unclear. The CDR3 has 14 residues. Deletions cut 2 bases from V and 6 bases from J, with 10 bases between. Germline CDR1 and CDR2: SGHAT and FQNNGV. In DNA form, the CDR3 reads TGTGCCAGCAGCTTAAGCCGTAGGGCCGGGGAGCTGTTTTTT. It is translated as CASSLSRRAGELFF.

This clone was seen only once. The V call is TRBV9, the J call TRBJ2-1, with 11 bases fitting TRBD2. The CDR3 is made up of 15 amino acids. Germline CDR1 is SGDLS and CDR2 is YYNGEE. V shed 3 bases, J shed 3 bases, and the junction held 2 bases outside the gene matches. In DNA form, the CDR3 reads TGTGCCAGCAGCGAGGGACTAGCGGACTACAATGAGCAGTTCTTC. Translating it yields CASSEGLADYNEQFF.

The rearrangement uses TRBV7-2 and TRBJ2-7; maybe TRBD2 (5 bases). Germline CDR1 is SGHTA and CDR2 is FQGNSA. The CDR3 covers 15 residues. V gave up 1 base and J gave up 7 bases, with 17 bases separating them. CDR3 protein: CASSLGVGVSREQYF. The CDR3 DNA reads as TGTGCCAGCAGCTTAGGTGTGGGAGTGTCTCGGGAGCAGTACTTC.